This record looks at one T cell receptor (beta chain) sequence and its context. Its antigen is unidentified. The data originate from a study of T cell responses to AZD1222 COVID-19 vaccine. Whole-study findings and limits: Donors were chiefly white British, with a greater number of females, and clonal diversity was perhaps underestimated.

Germline values: CDR1 SGHRS, CDR2 YFSETQ. V was clipped by 3 bases and J by 3 bases; unmatched bases: 4. CDR3 length: 15 residues. Clones were read by immunoSEQ multiplex PCR, and TCRdb kept only the in-frame ones, dropping some. This sample has 150,000 or so clones; approximately 90% occur once, and the top ten carry 4% to 6%. This receptor was identified in an adult in good health. The rearrangement links TRBV5-1 to TRBJ2-5; 11 positions match TRBD2. The source was peripheral blood, collected on day 0 of AZD1222 vaccination. The CDR3: CASSSSSGGKETQYF. For the CDR3, the DNA is TGCGCCAGCAGCTCATCTAGCGGGGGGAAAGAGACCCAGTACTTC.